This T cell receptor (beta chain) was sequenced during a study of blood T cell repertoires in COVID-19 (dated by TCRdb to the early 2020s). Notes on the research overall: Samples from collaborators originated in the United States, Italy and Spain and spanned both the acute and convalescent phases of COVID-19. The repertoires were made available in a free public database intended to serve as a resource for research on the immune response to SARS-CoV-2. HLA class I and class II types, where available, came from metadata supplied by the sample provider rather than from assay-based typing. Sample metadata almost always included a de-identified subject ID, COVID-19 status, age in years and sex. The material from the prospective study consisted of cDNA or gDNA derived from T cells, B-cell-depleted T cells, or PBMCs. The samples were drawn from two sources: the first 160 participants of the ongoing ImmuneRACE study, and 1,000 to 1,500 subjects contributed by 6 global collaborators. The dataset comprised deeply sampled blood TCRbeta repertoires from subjects exposed to, actively infected with, or recovered from COVID-19. Overall study results and their limits: The amount of clinical and demographic metadata varied by source and participant and was provided uncurated.

A note on this clone: Its antigen has not been determined. Base qualities are missing; no much larger clone stands one base away.

TCRbeta CDR3 regions were amplified from genomic DNA by means of the immunoSEQ Assay, a bias-controlled multiplex PCR. In the source study's methods: The number of nucleated cells in each sample was estimated from the amplification of reference gene primers within the assay. Sequence reads were collapsed and filtered to measure the absolute abundance of every unique TCRbeta CDR3 rearrangement. For each sample, productive Simpson clonality was calculated by taking the square root of Simpson's diversity index across productive rearrangements. The clones in this table, taken by TCRdb from immuneACCESS, are in-frame only. Not every clone is retained; where verified, under half of the shortfall comes from an unresolved V gene, and the cause of the rest is unknown. That table supplies the V and J calls and clone size; D and trimming were determined from the DNA. This sample has 200,000 to 250,000 clones in its table, and 84% of those were observed once. The ten most abundant clones make up 15% to 20% of the sample.

The germline V gene encodes CDR1 KGHDR and CDR2 SFDVKD. At the junction V is shortened by 2 bases and J by 10 bases, with 8 bases in between. The CDR3 contains 12 residues, cysteine and phenylalanine counted. The kept DNA is CDR3 alone, 36 bases in frame from the first base. Collaborating institutions collected whole blood in K2EDTA tubes following their own protocols. For TCRbeta analysis, collaborators shipped samples as frozen whole blood, isolated PBMCs, or DNA extracted from either of those sample types. Material: peripheral blood. The clonotype was recovered from a woman older than 75 with active or convalescent COVID-19. The chain uses TRBV24-1 and TRBJ2-1, with a weak D call of TRBD1 (5 bases match). The CDR3 corresponds to CATSDWGREQFF. The DNA is as follows: TGTGCCACCAGTGATTGGGGCAGGGAGCAGTTCTTC.